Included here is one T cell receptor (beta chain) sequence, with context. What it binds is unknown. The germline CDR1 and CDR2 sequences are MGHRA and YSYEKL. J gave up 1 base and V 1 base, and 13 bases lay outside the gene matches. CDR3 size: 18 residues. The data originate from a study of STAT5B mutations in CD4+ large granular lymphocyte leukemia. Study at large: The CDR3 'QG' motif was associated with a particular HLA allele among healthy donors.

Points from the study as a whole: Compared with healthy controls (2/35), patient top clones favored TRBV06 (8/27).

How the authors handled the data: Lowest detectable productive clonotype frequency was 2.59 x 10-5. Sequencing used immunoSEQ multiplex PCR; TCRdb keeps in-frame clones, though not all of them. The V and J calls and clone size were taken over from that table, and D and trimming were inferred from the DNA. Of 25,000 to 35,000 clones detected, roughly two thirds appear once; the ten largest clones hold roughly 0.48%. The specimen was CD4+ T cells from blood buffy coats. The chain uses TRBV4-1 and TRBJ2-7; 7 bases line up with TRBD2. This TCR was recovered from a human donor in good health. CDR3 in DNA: TGCGCCAGCAGCCAAGCAGGTCTATTGGCGGGGGTTTCCTACGAGCAGTACTTC. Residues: CASSQAGLLAGVSYEQYF.